Listed here is a single T cell receptor (beta chain). The data stem from a study of blood T cell repertoires in COVID-19. Study-level information: Collection of acute and convalescent COVID-19 samples took place in the United States, Italy and Spain. From T cells, B-cell-depleted T cells, or PBMCs came the material, which was cDNA or gDNA.

Germline CDR1 MNHEY, CDR2 SVGAGI. The CDR3 totals 13 residues. Trimming removed 8 bases at V and 1 base at J, with 8 bases between. The data were produced by immunoSEQ multiplex PCR, yet TCRdb's version contains in-frame clones alone and is incomplete. The sample has around 200,000 clones, approximately 86% seen once; the top ten hold around 3%. This clonotype originated in a man aged 35 to 55 with active or convalescent COVID-19. Sequencing was performed on peripheral blood. The rearrangement joins TRBV6-5 to TRBJ2-2, with D maybe TRBD2 (5 bases). The CDR3 nucleotides read TGTGCCAGCTTAGAGGGGAACACCGGGGAGCTGTTTTTT. It codes for CASLEGNTGELFF.